The T cell receptor beta chain described here comes from a study of OX40 agonist ivuxolimab in advanced cancers. Concerning the study at large: The costimulatory receptor OX40 (CD134) was targeted by ivuxolimab, a fully human IgG2 agonistic monoclonal antibody. Partial responses were achieved by three dose-escalation patients, of whom one had hepatocellular carcinoma and two had cutaneous melanoma. Of the approximately 54 patients in dose escalation, 19 had hepatocellular carcinoma, some 15 had melanoma, 9 had renal cell carcinoma and 9 had head and neck cancer. Intravenous ivuxolimab was administered to patients every 2 weeks at six dose levels: 0.01, 0.1, 0.3, 1.5, 3 and 10 mg/kg. Peripheral TCRbeta sequencing was intended to test whether TCR sequence diversity was altered and clonal T-cell expansion was caused by ivuxolimab. Prior anti-PD-1, anti-PD-L1 or anti-CTLA-4 therapy was permitted, and checkpoint inhibitors had been received by approximately 39% of dose-escalation patients. The dose-escalation cohort was 82.7% male with a mean age of about 60 years, ranging from roughly 23 to 85. The monotherapy dose-escalation portion (N ≈ 57 patients) of the phase I ivuxolimab trial is reported in the paper. Findings and caveats that apply to the study as a whole: Antigen specificity was not determined for the clonally expanded peripheral T cells. At doses from 0.1 to 3.0 mg/kg, clonal expansion was seen in both CD4+ and CD8+ blood T cells between baseline and week 6. Partial responders in the 0.1-3.0 mg/kg groups had among the lowest normalized peripheral clonal expansion, especially among CD8+ T cells. After ivuxolimab, expanded clones were on average more numerous among CD8+ T cells than among CD4+ T cells. Low levels of normalized T-cell clonal expansion were also seen in some patients who did not respond.

Genomic DNA was extracted from sorted cells for sequencing of the TCRbeta CDR3 region. The immunoSEQ Assay was used for sequencing of TCRbeta CDR3 regions. In its TCRdb copy, this immuneACCESS table keeps in-frame sequences only and misses some clones. Where compared with another copy, unresolved V genes explain less than half of these, and the others have no known cause. A total of more than 70,000 clones appear in this sample, 80% to 90% of them only once. Just under 2% of the sample is taken by the ten largest. Patients with a history of autoimmune disease or receiving systemic immunosuppression were excluded from the trial. In every dose cohort, peripheral blood was drawn for TCR sequencing at baseline, cycle 4 day 1, and cycle 7 day 1. Samples came from an open-label, multicenter, first-in-human phase I dose-escalation trial of ivuxolimab. Adults with locally advanced or metastatic melanoma, renal cell, hepatocellular, or head and neck squamous cell carcinoma were enrolled in the trial. Before TCR sequencing, CD4+ and CD8+ T cells were separately sorted from peripheral blood.

The CDR3 has 14 amino acids, counting the end cysteine and phenylalanine. Just CDR3 DNA is preserved here, 42 bases in frame from base 1. According to the germline V gene, CDR1 reads SNHLY and CDR2 reads FYNNEI. V and J are truncated by 2 bases and 8 bases respectively, leaving an intervening sequence of 13 bases. Points on this clone: There is no known antigen for this receptor. Per-base quality was not reported, and no clone a single base away is much larger than it.

The specimen comprised CD4+ or CD8+ T cells sorted from blood, sampled in a trial of the OX40 agonist ivuxolimab. The sequence was obtained from an adult with an advanced solid tumor such as melanoma, head and neck, liver or kidney cancer. This chain joins TRBV2 to TRBJ1-5, and possibly TRBD1, on 6 matching bases. The encoded CDR3 is CASSERGPAEPQHF. In nucleotide form, the sequence is TGTGCCAGCAGTGAACGGGGGCCAGCCGAGCCCCAGCATTTT. The entire variable domain, with the stretches around the CDR3 drawn from the reference TRBV2 and TRBJ1-5 proteins, is EPEVTQTPSHQVTQMGQEVILRCVPISNHLYFYWYRQILGQKVEFLVSFYNNEISEKSEIFDDQFSVERPDGSNFTLKIRSTKLEDSAMYFCASSERGPAEPQHFGDGTRLSIL.